This TCR beta chain was identified during a study of early T cells in non-severe SARS-CoV-2 infection. The library protocol tagged individual cDNA molecules with unique molecular identifiers. TCRdb itself ran the 5' RACE reads through MiXCR, one entry per CDR3 protein. The table records about 60,000 distinct CDR3 sequences, 8% to 10% of them present only once. This clonotype was seen many times. Sequencing was performed on whole blood. This sequence was found in an adult who was a healthcare worker with PCR-confirmed SARS-CoV-2 infection or an uninfected control (not recorded which).

CDR3 region: CASNSVQGLTDTQYF. The DNA for the CDR3 is TGTGCCAGCAATTCCGTTCAGGGTTTGACAGATACGCAGTATTTT. V usage is TRBV9 and J usage is TRBJ2-3; weak D call: TRBD1 (5 bases). The CDR3 has 15 residues. V gave up 6 bases and J gave up 3 bases, with 17 bases separating them. CDR1 is SGDLS and CDR2 is YYNGEE in the germline V gene.